This T cell receptor beta chain was found in a study of metastatic and nonmetastatic thyroid tumors. Study-wide findings and caveats: Malignant tumors reportedly showed significantly higher TCR beta diversity than benign nodules in both blood and tumor.

TCRdb re-analyzed the PCR reads using MiXCR. The table shows roughly 58,000 clones, with more than 3.5% occurring only once. No treatment of any kind had been given to any patient before thyroid surgery. CDR3 length: 15 residues. Germline lookup yields CDR1 SGDLS and CDR2 YYNGEE. The V gene end was trimmed by 0 bases and the J gene end by 4 bases; junction bases not matched to a gene: 1. This clone was observed at least ten times. Its antigen is currently unknown. The TCR originated in a female donor with papillary thyroid cancer or a benign thyroid nodule (not recorded which). Some clones in this sample may be carry-over from other donors' samples. The rearrangement links TRBV9 to TRBJ2-6; 7 bases fit TRBD1. What was sequenced was blood. In DNA form, the CDR3 reads TGTGCCAGCAGCGTAGAGGGGGCGGGGGCCAACGTCCTGACTTTC. Translating it yields CASSVEGAGANVLTF.